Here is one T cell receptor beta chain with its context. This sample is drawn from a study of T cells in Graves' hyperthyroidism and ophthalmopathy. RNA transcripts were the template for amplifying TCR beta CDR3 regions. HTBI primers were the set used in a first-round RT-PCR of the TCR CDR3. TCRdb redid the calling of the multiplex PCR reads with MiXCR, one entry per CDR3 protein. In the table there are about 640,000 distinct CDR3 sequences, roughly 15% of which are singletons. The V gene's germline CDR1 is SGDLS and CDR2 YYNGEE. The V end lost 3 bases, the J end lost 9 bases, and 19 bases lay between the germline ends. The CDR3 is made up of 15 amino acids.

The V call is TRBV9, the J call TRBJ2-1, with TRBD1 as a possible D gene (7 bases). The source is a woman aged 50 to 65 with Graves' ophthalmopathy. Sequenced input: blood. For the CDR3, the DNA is TGTGCCAGCAGCGCCCCCTCAGGGGGGCGGGGTGAGCAGTTCTTC. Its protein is CASSAPSGGRGEQFF.